The T cell receptor (beta chain) under discussion was sequenced for a study of blood T cell repertoires in COVID-19. TCRdb's copy holds only in-frame clones and misses some; the assay was immunoSEQ multiplex PCR. Among about 240,000 clones listed, roughly nine tenths were seen once. This CDR3 spans 12 amino acids. Germline V lookup: CDR1 SEHNR, CDR2 FQNEAQ (reference sequence). Losses at the gene ends were 3 bases for V and 5 bases for J; bases not matched to a gene: 0. With regard to this clone: This sample includes further DNA sequences coding for the same CDR3.

The sequence was obtained from a man between 60 and 70 years old with acute or convalescent COVID-19. Sequencing used peripheral blood. This chain uses TRBV7-9 with TRBJ1-2; TRBD1 agrees at 7 bases. The CDR3 nucleotides read TGTGCCAGCAGCTTGACAGGGTATGGCTACACCTTC. Residues: CASSLTGYGYTF.